The T cell receptor (beta chain) under discussion was sequenced for a study of cytomegalovirus exposure and HLA in healthy donors. The CDR3 runs 16 residues. Germline loops: CDR1 LNHDA, CDR2 SQIVND (reference sequence). The J segment lost 6 bases and the V segment lost 7 bases, leaving 8 bases of the junction unmatched. This table comes from immunoSEQ multiplex PCR, and its TCRdb copy is limited to in-frame clones, with some not included. The sample contains tens of thousands of clones, 90% to 95% of which appear only once. The TCR comes from a man younger than 35 in good health and CMV-seronegative. Sequencing was performed on PBMCs. The chain has TRBV19 and TRBJ2-1, with 14 bases matching TRBD2. CDR3 bases: TGTGCCAGTACCGCAAAGGGACTAGCGGGAGTCAATGAGCAGTTCTTC. Amino acids: CASTAKGLAGVNEQFF.